This T cell receptor beta chain was captured in a study of T cell clonotyping in hematopoietic cell transplantation. Libraries were prepared by immunoSEQ multiplex PCR; TCRdb keeps only in-frame clonotypes and omits some of them. The sample consists of some 13,000 clones, 90% of them appearing once. Points on this clone: Antigen: not known.

Findings and caveats of the study: Recipient TCR diversity dropped after transplant; expanded clonotypes rose from day 30 to 180. Graft donor and pretransplant recipient Inverse Simpson Index values predicted broader posttransplant TCR diversity. Without cell sorting, CD4 versus CD8 contributions remain unresolved. At the given depth, recipient repertoires were over 97% de novo clonotypes.

Germline V gene lookup returns CDR1 SQVTM and CDR2 ANQGSEA. Trimming at V came to 0 bases and at J to 2 bases, leaving 8 bases not matched to a gene. The CDR3 runs to 16 residues. The genes are TRBV29-1 and TRBJ2-3, with 7 bases that match TRBD1. Sequenced: peripheral blood mononuclear cells. This clonotype originated in a young man in good health. Some clones in this sample may be carry-over from other donors' samples. Written as DNA, the CDR3 is TGCAGCGTTGAAGAGTCCGGGACAGAGCACACAGATACGCAGTATTTT. As protein: CSVEESGTEHTDTQYF.